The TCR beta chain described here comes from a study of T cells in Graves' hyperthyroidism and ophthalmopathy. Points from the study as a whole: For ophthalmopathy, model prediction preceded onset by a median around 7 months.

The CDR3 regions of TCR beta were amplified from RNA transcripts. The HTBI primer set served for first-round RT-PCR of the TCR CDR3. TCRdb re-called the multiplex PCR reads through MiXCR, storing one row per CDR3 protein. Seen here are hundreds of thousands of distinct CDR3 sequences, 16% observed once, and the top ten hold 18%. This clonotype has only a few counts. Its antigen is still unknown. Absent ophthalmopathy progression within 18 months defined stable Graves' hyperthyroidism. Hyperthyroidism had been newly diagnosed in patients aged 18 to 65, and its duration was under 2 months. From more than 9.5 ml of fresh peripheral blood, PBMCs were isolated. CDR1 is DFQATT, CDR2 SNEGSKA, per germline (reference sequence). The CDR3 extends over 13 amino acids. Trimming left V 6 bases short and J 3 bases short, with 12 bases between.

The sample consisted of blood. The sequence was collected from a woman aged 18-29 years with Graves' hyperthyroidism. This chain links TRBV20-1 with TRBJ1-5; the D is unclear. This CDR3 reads CSASGLHNQPQHF. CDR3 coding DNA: TGCAGTGCCTCCGGGTTGCACAATCAGCCCCAGCATTTT.